The clone carrying this T cell receptor (beta chain) has a handful of counts. Its target is not known. The sample belongs to a study of ipilimumab plus nivolumab after autologous stem cell transplantation. Study at large: A median of 8 nivolumab and 5 ipilimumab doses were given. The DLBCL cohort had primary refractory and relapsed disease, with 18-month progression-free survival of around 84% and 29%.

Repertoires were generated with immunoSEQ multiplex PCR, while TCRdb's copy carries only in-frame clones and drops some. The sample yields about 13,000 clones, around four fifths seen once. Study findings and constraints: TCR repertoire, Treg phenotype and gut microbiota reportedly support more study of this approach.

This clonotype was obtained from a male donor with diffuse large B-cell lymphoma. The specimen was PBMCs, collected in a trial of ipilimumab plus nivolumab as post-transplant consolidation.

CDR3 amino acids: CASHYRNTEAFF. DNA for the CDR3: TGTGCCAGCCACTACAGGAACACTGAAGCTTTCTTT. The V gene is TRBV6-5, the J gene TRBJ1-1; no reliable D call. The V gene's germline CDR1 is MNHEY and CDR2 SVGAGI. CDR3 size: 12 residues. With 8 bases removed from V and 1 base from J, the gap between germline ends came to 8 bases.